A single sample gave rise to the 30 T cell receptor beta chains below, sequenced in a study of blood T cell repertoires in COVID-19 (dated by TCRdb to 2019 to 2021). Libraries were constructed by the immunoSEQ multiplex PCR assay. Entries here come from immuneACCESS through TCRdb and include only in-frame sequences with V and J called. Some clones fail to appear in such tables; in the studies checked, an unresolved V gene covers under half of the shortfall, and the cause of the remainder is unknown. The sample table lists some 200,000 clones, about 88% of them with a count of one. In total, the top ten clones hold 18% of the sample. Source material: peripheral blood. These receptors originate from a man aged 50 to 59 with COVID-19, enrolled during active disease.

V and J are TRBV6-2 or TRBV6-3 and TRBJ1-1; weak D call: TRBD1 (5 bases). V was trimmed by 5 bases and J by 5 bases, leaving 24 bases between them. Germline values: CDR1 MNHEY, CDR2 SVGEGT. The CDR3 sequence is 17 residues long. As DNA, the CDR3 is TGTGCCAGCAGTCAAGACGGTGGTGGGGGGATTGTGACTGAAGCTTTCTTT. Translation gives CASSQDGGGGIVTEAFF.

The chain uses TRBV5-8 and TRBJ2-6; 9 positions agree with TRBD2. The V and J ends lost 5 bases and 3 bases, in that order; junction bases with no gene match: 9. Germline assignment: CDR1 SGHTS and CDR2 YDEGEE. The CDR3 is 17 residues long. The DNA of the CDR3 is TGTGCCAGCAGGACCGGGACTAGCTTATTTGGGGCCAACGTCCTGACTTTC. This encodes CASRTGTSLFGANVLTF.

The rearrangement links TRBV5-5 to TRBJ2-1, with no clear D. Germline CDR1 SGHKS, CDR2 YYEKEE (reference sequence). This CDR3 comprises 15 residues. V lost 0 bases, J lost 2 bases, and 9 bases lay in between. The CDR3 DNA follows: TGTGCCAGCAGCTTGGAAGAGATTACCTACAATGAGCAGTTCTTC. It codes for CASSLEEITYNEQFF.

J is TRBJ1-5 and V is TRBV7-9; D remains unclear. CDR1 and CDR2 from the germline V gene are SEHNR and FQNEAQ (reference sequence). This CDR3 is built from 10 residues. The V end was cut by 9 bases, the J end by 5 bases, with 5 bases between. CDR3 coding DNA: TGTGCCAGAGCCCATCAGCCCCAGCATTTT. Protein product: CARAHQPQHF.

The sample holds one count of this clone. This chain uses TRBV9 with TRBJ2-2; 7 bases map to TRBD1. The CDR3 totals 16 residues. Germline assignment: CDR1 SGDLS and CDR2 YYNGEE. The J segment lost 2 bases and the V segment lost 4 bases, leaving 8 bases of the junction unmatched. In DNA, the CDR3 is TGTGCCAGCAGCACCCGACAGGGAACAAACACCGGGGAGCTGTTTTTT. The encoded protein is CASSTRQGTNTGELFF.

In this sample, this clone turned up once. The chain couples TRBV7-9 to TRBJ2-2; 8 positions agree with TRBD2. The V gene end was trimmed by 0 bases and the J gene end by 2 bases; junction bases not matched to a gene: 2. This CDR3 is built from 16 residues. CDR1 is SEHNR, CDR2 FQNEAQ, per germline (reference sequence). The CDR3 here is CASSLAGLENTGELFF. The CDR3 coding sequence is TGTGCCAGCAGCTTAGCGGGACTAGAAAACACCGGGGAGCTGTTTTTT.

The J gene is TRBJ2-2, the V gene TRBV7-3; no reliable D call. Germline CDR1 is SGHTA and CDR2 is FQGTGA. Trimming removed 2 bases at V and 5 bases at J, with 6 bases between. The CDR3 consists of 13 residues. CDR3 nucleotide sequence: TGTGCCAGCAGCTTAGCTAGTACCGGGGAGCTGTTTTTT. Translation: CASSLASTGELFF.

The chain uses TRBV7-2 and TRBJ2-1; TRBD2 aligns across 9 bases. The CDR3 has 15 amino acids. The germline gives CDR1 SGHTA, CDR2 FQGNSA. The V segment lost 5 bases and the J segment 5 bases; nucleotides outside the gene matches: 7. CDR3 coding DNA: TGTGCCAGCAGCCCGAATAGCGGGGGCCACAATGAGCAGTTCTTC. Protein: CASSPNSGGHNEQFF.

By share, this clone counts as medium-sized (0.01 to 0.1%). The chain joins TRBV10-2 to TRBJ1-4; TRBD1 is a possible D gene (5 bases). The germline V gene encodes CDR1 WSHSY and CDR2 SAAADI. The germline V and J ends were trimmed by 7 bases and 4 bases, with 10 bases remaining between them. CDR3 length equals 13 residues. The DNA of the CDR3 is TGCGCCAGCACCGGACACCTTAATGAAAAACTGTTTTTT. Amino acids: CASTGHLNEKLFF.

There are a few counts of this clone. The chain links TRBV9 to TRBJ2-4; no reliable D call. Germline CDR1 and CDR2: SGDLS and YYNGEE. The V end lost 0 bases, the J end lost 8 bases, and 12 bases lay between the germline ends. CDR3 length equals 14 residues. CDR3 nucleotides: TGTGCCAGCAGCGTAGGACAATTTGGCGACATTCAGTACTTC. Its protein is CASSVGQFGDIQYF.

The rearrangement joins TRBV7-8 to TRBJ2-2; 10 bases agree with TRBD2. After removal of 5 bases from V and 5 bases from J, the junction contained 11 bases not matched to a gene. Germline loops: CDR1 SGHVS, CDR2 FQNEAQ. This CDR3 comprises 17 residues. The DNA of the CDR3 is TGTGCCAGCAGCCCGACTAGCGGGTCTCAAGGTACCGGGGAGCTGTTTTTT. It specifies CASSPTSGSQGTGELFF.

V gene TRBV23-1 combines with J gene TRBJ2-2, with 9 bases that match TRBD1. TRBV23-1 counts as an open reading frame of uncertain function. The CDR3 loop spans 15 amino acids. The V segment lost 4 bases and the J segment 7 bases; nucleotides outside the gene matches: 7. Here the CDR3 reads CASSRDRGKGGELFF. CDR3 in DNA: TGCGCCAGCAGTCGAGACAGGGGGAAAGGCGGGGAGCTGTTTTTT.

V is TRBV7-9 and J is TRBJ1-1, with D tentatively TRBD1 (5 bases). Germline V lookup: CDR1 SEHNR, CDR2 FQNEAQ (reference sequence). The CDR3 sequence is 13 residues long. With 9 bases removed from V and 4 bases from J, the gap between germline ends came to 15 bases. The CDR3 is CASQTDWGTEAFF. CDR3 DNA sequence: TGTGCCAGTCAGACAGATTGGGGCACTGAAGCTTTCTTT.

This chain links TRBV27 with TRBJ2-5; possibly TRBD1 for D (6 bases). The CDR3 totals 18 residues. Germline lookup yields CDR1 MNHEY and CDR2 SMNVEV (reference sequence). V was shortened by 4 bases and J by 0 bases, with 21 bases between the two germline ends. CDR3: CASSSRGSTWGHQETQYF. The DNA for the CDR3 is TGTGCCAGCAGTTCCCGGGGTAGCACCTGGGGGCACCAAGAGACCCAGTACTTC.

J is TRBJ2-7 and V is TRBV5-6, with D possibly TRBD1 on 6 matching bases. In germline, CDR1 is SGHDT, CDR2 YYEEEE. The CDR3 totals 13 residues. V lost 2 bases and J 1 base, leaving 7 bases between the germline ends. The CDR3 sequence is CASSLQGSYEQYF. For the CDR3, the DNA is TGTGCCAGCAGCTTACAGGGTTCCTACGAGCAGTACTTC.

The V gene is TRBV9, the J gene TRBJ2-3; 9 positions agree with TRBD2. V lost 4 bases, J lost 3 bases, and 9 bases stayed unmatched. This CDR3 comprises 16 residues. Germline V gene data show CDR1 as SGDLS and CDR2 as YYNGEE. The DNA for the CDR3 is TGTGCCAGCAGCCTATTAGCGGGAGTGCGTACAGATACGCAGTATTTT. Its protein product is CASSLLAGVRTDTQYF. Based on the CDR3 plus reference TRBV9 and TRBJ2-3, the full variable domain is DSGVTQTPKHLITATGQRVTLRCSPRSGDLSVYWYQQSLDQGLQFLIQYYNGEERAKGNILERFSAQQFPDLHSELNLSSLELGDSALYFCASSLLAGVRTDTQYFGPGTRLTVL.

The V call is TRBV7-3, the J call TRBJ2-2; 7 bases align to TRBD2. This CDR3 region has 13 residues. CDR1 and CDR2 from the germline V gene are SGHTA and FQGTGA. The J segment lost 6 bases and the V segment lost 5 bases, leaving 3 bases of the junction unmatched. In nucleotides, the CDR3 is TGTGCCAGCAGCCGCGGGGGTTCCGGGGAGCTGTTTTTT. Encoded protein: CASSRGGSGELFF.

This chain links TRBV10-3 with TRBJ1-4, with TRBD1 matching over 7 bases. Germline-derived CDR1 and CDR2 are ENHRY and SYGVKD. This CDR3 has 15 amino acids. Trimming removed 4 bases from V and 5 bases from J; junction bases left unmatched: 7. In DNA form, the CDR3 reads TGTGCCATCAGTGCTAGGACAGGCTCCAATGAAAAACTGTTTTTT. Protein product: CAISARTGSNEKLFF.

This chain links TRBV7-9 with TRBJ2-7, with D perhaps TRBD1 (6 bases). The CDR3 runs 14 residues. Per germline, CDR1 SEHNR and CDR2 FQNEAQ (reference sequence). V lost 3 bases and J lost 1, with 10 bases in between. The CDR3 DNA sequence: TGTGCCAGCAGCTTCACAGGGTCGTCCTACGAGCAGTACTTC. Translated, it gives CASSFTGSSYEQYF.

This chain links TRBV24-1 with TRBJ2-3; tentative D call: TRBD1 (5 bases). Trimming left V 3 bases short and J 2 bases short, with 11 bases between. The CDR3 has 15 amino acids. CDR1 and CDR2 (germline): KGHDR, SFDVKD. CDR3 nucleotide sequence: TGTGCCACCAGTGATACACAGGAGAACACAGATACGCAGTATTTT. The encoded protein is CATSDTQENTDTQYF.

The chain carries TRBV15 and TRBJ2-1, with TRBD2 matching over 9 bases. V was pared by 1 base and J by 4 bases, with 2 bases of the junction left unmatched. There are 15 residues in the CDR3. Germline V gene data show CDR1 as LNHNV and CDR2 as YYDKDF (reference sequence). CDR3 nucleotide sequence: TGTGCCACCAGCAGAGGGCTAGCGGGGTACAATGAGCAGTTCTTC. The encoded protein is CATSRGLAGYNEQFF.

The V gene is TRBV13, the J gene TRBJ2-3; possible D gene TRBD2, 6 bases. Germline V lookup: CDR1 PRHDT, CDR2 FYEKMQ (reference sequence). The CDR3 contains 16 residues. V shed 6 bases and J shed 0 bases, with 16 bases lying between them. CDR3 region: CASREGPNSSTDTQYF. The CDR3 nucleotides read TGTGCCAGCAGGGAGGGGCCTAACTCTAGCACAGATACGCAGTATTTT.

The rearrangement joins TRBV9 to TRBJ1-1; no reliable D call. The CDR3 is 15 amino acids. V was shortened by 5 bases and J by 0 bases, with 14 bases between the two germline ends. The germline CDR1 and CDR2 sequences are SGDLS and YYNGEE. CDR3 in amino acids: CASSPEGPMNTEAFF. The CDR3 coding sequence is TGTGCCAGCAGTCCCGAGGGCCCTATGAACACTGAAGCTTTCTTT.

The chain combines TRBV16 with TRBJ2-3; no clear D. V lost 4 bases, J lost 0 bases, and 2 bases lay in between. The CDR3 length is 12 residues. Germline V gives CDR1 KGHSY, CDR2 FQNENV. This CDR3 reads CASSPSTDTQYF. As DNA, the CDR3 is TGTGCCAGCAGCCCTAGCACAGATACGCAGTATTTT.

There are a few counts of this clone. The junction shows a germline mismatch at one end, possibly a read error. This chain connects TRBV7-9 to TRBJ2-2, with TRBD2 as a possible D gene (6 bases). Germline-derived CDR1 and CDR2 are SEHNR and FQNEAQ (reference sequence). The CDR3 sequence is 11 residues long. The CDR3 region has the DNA TGTGCCAGCAGCTTACCCGGGGGAGGTGTTTTT. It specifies CASSLPGGGVF.

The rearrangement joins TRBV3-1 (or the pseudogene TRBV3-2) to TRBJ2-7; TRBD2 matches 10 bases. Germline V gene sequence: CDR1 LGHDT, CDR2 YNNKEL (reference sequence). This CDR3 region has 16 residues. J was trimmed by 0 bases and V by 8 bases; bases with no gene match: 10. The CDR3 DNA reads TGTGCCAGCCGAAGGACTAGCGGAGGGAGCTCCTACGAGCAGTACTTC. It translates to CASRRTSGGSSYEQYF.

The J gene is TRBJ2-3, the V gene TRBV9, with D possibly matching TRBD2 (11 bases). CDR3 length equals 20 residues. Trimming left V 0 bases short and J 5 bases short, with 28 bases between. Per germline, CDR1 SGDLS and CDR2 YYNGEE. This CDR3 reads CASSVGTGGRTSGRIDTQYF. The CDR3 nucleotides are TGTGCCAGCAGCGTAGGGACAGGGGGAAGAACTAGCGGGAGAATAGATACGCAGTATTTT.

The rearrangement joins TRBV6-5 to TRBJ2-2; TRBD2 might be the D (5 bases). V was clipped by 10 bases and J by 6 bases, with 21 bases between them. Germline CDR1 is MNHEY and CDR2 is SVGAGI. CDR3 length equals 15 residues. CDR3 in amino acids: CATTQTRGSAGELFF. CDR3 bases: TGTGCCACCACCCAAACACGCGGGTCGGCCGGGGAGCTGTTTTTT.

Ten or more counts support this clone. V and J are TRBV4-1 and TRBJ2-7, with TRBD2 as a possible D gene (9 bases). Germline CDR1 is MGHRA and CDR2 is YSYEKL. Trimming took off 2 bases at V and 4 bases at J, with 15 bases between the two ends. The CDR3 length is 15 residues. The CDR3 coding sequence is TGCGCCAGCAGCCAACTAGCGGGGACAGGATACGAGCAGTACTTC. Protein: CASSQLAGTGYEQYF.

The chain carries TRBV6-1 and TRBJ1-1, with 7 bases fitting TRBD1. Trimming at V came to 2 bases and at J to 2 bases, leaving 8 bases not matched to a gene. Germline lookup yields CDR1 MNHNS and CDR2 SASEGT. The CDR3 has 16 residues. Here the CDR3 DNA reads TGTGCCAGCAGTGAACGGTCAGGGGGTGGCAACACTGAAGCTTTCTTT. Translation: CASSERSGGGNTEAFF.